A single sample is the source of the 20 T cell receptor beta chains below, sequenced in a study of T cell responses to AZD1222 COVID-19 vaccine. Profiled with immunoSEQ multiplex PCR; TCRdb holds only in-frame clones, not every one. The sample consists of 60,000 to 100,000 clones, just over 90% of them appearing once. The specimen was peripheral blood, collected on day 0 of MenACWY control vaccination. The receptors were sampled from an adult in good health.

This chain connects TRBV7-3 to TRBJ2-2, with D perhaps matching TRBD2 (5 bases). Germline loops: CDR1 SGHTA, CDR2 FQGTGA. V lost 5 bases, J lost 0 bases, and 13 bases lay in between. This CDR3 region has 16 residues. CDR3: CASSPRGAANTGELFF. The CDR3 region has the DNA TGTGCCAGCAGCCCCCGGGGAGCCGCGAACACCGGGGAGCTGTTTTTT.

This chain joins TRBV18 and TRBJ2-1, with 8 bases fitting TRBD2. The CDR3 is made up of 17 amino acids. Germline values: CDR1 KGHSH, CDR2 LQKENI. After removal of 3 bases from V and 0 bases from J, the junction contained 7 bases not matched to a gene. CDR3 protein: CASSPFQSGSSYNEQFF. The CDR3 bases are TGTGCCAGCTCACCTTTCCAGAGCGGGAGCTCCTACAATGAGCAGTTCTTC.

This clone appeared a single time. This chain uses TRBV7-2 with TRBJ1-1; 7 nucleotides align to TRBD1. CDR3 length: 14 amino acids. Germline V gives CDR1 SGHTA, CDR2 FQGNSA. Trimming at V came to 5 bases and at J to 5 bases, leaving 8 bases not matched to a gene. The CDR3: CASSPDRVRTEAFF. CDR3 bases: TGTGCCAGCAGCCCCGACAGGGTCAGAACTGAAGCTTTCTTT.

This chain joins TRBV11-2 and TRBJ2-2; TRBD1 agrees at 8 bases. In germline, CDR1 is SGHAT, CDR2 FQNNGV. With 5 bases clipped from V and 2 bases from J, the junction kept 4 bases outside the gene matches. This CDR3 contains 15 residues. Here the CDR3 reads CASSQTGGNTGELFF. In DNA, the CDR3 is TGTGCCAGCAGCCAAACAGGGGGAAACACCGGGGAGCTGTTTTTT.

The rearrangement links TRBV28 to TRBJ2-1; D is tentatively TRBD1 or TRBD2 (5 bases each). The germline gives CDR1 MDHEN, CDR2 SYDVKM. This CDR3 spans 14 amino acids. The V and J ends lost 2 bases and 4 bases respectively, with 9 bases between them. CDR3 coding DNA: TGTGCCAGCAGTTTAGGGGGTCAATACAATGAGCAGTTCTTC. This codes for CASSLGGQYNEQFF.

The chain uses TRBV18 and TRBJ2-3; TRBD2 matches 12 bases. The germline V gene has CDR1 KGHSH and CDR2 LQKENI. The ends lost 5 bases at V and 6 bases at J; junction bases unmatched: 6. The CDR3 is 15 amino acids. This CDR3 is CASSETSGGGDTQYF. DNA of the CDR3: TGTGCCAGCTCAGAGACTAGCGGGGGAGGGGATACGCAGTATTTT.

CDR3: CASSTHGGDNQPQHF. Here the CDR3 DNA reads TGTGCCAGCAGCACCCATGGGGGGGACAATCAGCCCCAGCATTTT. V usage is TRBV7-2 and J usage is TRBJ1-5, with a weak D call TRBD1 (5 bases). The length of the CDR3 is 15 residues. V was clipped by 5 bases and J by 3 bases, with 14 bases between them. Germline V lookup: CDR1 SGHTA, CDR2 FQGNSA. The full variable domain, in which reference TRBV7-2 and TRBJ1-5 provide the parts outside the CDR3, is GAGVSQSPSNKVTEKGKDVELRCDPISGHTALYWYRQSLGQGLEFLIYFQGNSAPDKSGLPSDRFSAERTGGSVSTLTIQRTQQEDSAVYLCASSTHGGDNQPQHFGDGTRLSIL.

The chain links TRBV5-1 to TRBJ2-1; D not resolved. CDR3 length: 14 amino acids. Per germline, CDR1 SGHRS and CDR2 YFSETQ. The ends were cut back, 0 bases at V and 3 bases at J, with 7 bases in the middle. CDR3 bases: TGCGCCAGCAGCTTGGTTGATAACTACAATGAGCAGTTCTTC. Protein: CASSLVDNYNEQFF.

This clone was seen only once. The V gene is TRBV6-2 or TRBV6-3, the J gene TRBJ1-1; no reliable D call. The CDR3 has 11 amino acids. The ends were cut back, 3 bases at V and 4 bases at J, with 3 bases in the middle. Per germline, CDR1 MNHEY and CDR2 SVGEGT. The CDR3 DNA is TGTGCCAGCAGTTATAGCACTGAAGCTTTCTTT. It is translated as CASSYSTEAFF.

The V call is TRBV7-3, the J call TRBJ2-1; D possibly uses TRBD1 or TRBD2 (6 bases each). V gave up 1 base and J gave up 0 bases, with 10 bases separating them. Germline V lookup: CDR1 SGHTA, CDR2 FQGTGA. This CDR3 region has 16 residues. The CDR3 reads CASSLRGGSSYNEQFF. The DNA of the CDR3 is TGTGCCAGCAGCTTAAGAGGGGGGAGCTCCTACAATGAGCAGTTCTTC.

This chain joins TRBV19 and TRBJ2-1; 11 positions match TRBD2. CDR3 length: 19 amino acids. V was pared by 0 bases and J by 7 bases, with 14 bases of the junction left unmatched. The germline gives CDR1 LNHDA, CDR2 SQIVND (reference sequence). CDR3 loop: CASSIDLGTSGSKWNEQFF. The CDR3 DNA sequence: TGTGCCAGTAGTATAGATCTCGGTACTAGCGGGAGTAAGTGGAATGAGCAGTTCTTC.

CDR3 amino acids: CASSLARVGGNEQFF. The CDR3 DNA reads as TGTGCCAGCAGCTTAGCGAGGGTGGGAGGGAATGAGCAGTTCTTC. V gene TRBV7-2 combines with J gene TRBJ2-1; 7 bases line up with TRBD2. Germline loops: CDR1 SGHTA, CDR2 FQGNSA. The J segment lost 7 bases and the V segment lost 0 bases, leaving 6 bases of the junction unmatched. The CDR3 loop spans 15 amino acids.

The rearrangement links TRBV28 to TRBJ1-2; a weak D match, TRBD1 (6 bases). Trimming left V 7 bases short and J 3 bases short, with 18 bases between. Per the germline V gene, CDR1 is MDHEN and CDR2 is SYDVKM. This CDR3 spans 15 amino acids. The CDR3 bases are TGTGCCAGCAATATTGGGGGGGCTGGTTACTATGGCTACACCTTC. This gives the protein CASNIGGAGYYGYTF.

The gene calls are TRBV20-1 and TRBJ2-5, with no clear D. The CDR3 runs to 12 residues. Germline V gene data show CDR1 as DFQATT and CDR2 as SNEGSKA (reference sequence). V lost 3 bases and J 5 bases, leaving 10 bases between the germline ends. This CDR3 reads CSASRGSETQYF. In DNA form, the CDR3 reads TGCAGTGCTAGTCGAGGTAGCGAGACCCAGTACTTC.

This chain uses TRBV15 with TRBJ1-6; no clear D gene. CDR1 and CDR2 (germline): LNHNV, YYDKDF (reference sequence). This CDR3 is 15 amino acids long. The V and J ends lost 4 bases and 10 bases respectively, with 17 bases between them. The CDR3 DNA follows: TGTGCCACCAGCAAAAACCGTGGGGTGGGATCACCCCTCCACTTT. Amino acids: CATSKNRGVGSPLHF.

The chain carries TRBV4-3 and TRBJ2-3; a possible D gene is TRBD2 (6 bases). This CDR3 spans 17 amino acids. The V and J ends lost 1 base and 2 bases respectively, with 16 bases between them. Looked up from germline, CDR1 is LGHNA and CDR2 is YSLEER. DNA of the CDR3: TGCGCCAGCAGCCAAGTAGGGCCTAGCGCCCACACAGATACGCAGTATTTT. Translated, it gives CASSQVGPSAHTDTQYF.

This rearrangement joins TRBV9 to TRBJ2-3; TRBD2 matches 14 bases. This CDR3 comprises 18 residues. Germline loops: CDR1 SGDLS, CDR2 YYNGEE. With V trimmed by 3 bases and J by 2 bases, 8 bases remained unmatched. The CDR3 nucleotides read TGTGCCAGCAGCGACGGGACTAGCGGGGGCCAGAACACAGATACGCAGTATTTT. Its translation: CASSDGTSGGQNTDTQYF. Complete variable domain (other parts from reference TRBV9 and TRBJ2-3): DSGVTQTPKHLITATGQRVTLRCSPRSGDLSVYWYQQSLDQGLQFLIQYYNGEERAKGNILERFSAQQFPDLHSELNLSSLELGDSALYFCASSDGTSGGQNTDTQYFGPGTRLTVL.

The rearrangement links TRBV7-3 to TRBJ2-4, with D unclear. Between the trimmed V and J ends, which lost 5 bases and 4 bases, there was a span of 9 bases. CDR3 length: 13 amino acids. Germline assignment: CDR1 SGHTA and CDR2 FQGTGA. CDR3: CASSLSLKNIQYF. CDR3 DNA: TGTGCCAGCAGCCTATCCTTGAAAAACATTCAGTACTTC.

CDR3 nucleotide sequence: TGTGCCTGGAGTGGGTTCCTCCTTGGCTACACCTTC. This gives the protein CAWSGFLLGYTF. The J gene is TRBJ1-2, the V gene TRBV30; D gene unclear. The CDR3 is 12 amino acids. V was trimmed by 1 base and J by 7 bases, leaving 10 bases between them. Per germline, CDR1 GTSNPN and CDR2 SVGIG (reference sequence).

The chain has TRBV19 and TRBJ1-4; 9 bases line up with TRBD1. CDR3 length: 16 residues. The germline V gene encodes CDR1 LNHDA and CDR2 SQIVND (reference sequence). V lost 4 bases, J lost 4 bases, and 7 bases stayed unmatched. CDR3 region: CASSKTGGGSNEKLFF. Written as DNA, the CDR3 is TGTGCCAGTAGTAAAACAGGGGGCGGGAGTAATGAAAAACTGTTTTTT.